Below are 17 T cell receptor beta chains sequenced from a single sample in a study of T-cell reconstitution after alpha-beta-depleted transplantation in children. As it was prepared, the TCRbeta library received unique molecular identifiers. MiXCR, applied by TCRdb to the PCR reads, yields one record per CDR3 protein. The sample includes roughly 220,000 distinct CDR3 sequences, 7.5% to 10% of them seen just once. The specimen comprised PBMCs from the stem cell graft donor, sampled from the stem cell graft. The origin of the receptors is a human donor who donated a stem cell graft to a child with SCID.

This clonotype was seen ten or more times. The chain recombines TRBV5-1 with TRBJ2-2, with 8 bases aligning to TRBD1. Germline CDR1 reads SGHRS; CDR2 reads YFSETQ. CDR3 length equals 15 residues. V lost 6 bases, J lost 6 bases, and 10 bases stayed unmatched. CDR3 coding DNA: TGCGCCAGCAAAACCGGGACAGGAATGTCCGGGGAGCTGTTTTTT. Its protein product is CASKTGTGMSGELFF.

The chain is built from TRBV20-1 and TRBJ1-4, with TRBD1 matching over 7 bases. Trimming took 3 bases from V and 7 from J; bases not matched to a gene: 14. Per germline, CDR1 DFQATT and CDR2 SNEGSKA (reference sequence). There are 16 residues in the CDR3. The CDR3 is CSASEGPETGTEKLFF. The CDR3 DNA reads as TGCAGTGCTAGTGAGGGTCCCGAGACAGGGACTGAAAAACTGTTTTTT.

The gene calls are TRBV15 and TRBJ2-2; D is undetermined. Between the trimmed V and J ends, which lost 0 bases and 6 bases, there was a span of 8 bases. This CDR3 has 14 amino acids. Germline values: CDR1 LNHNV, CDR2 YYDKDF (reference sequence). The CDR3 spells CATSRDWGSGELFF. Written as DNA, the CDR3 is TGTGCCACCAGCAGAGATTGGGGTTCCGGGGAGCTGTTTTTT. The full variable domain, in which reference TRBV15 and TRBJ2-2 provide the parts outside the CDR3, is DAMVIQNPRYQVTQFGKPVTLSCSQTLNHNVMYWYQQKSSQAPKLLFHYYDKDFNNEADTPDNFQSRRPNTSFCFLDIRSPGLGDTAMYLCATSRDWGSGELFFGEGSRLTVL.

This clonotype showed up many times. The rearrangement joins TRBV11-2 to TRBJ2-2, with unresolved D. The CDR3 consists of 16 residues. The germline V gene encodes CDR1 SGHAT and CDR2 FQNNGV. Trimming cost V 2 bases and J 0 bases, with 10 bases left between them. CDR3 sequence reads: CASSLTFRSNTGELFF. For the CDR3, the DNA is TGTGCCAGCAGCTTAACCTTCAGATCGAACACCGGGGAGCTGTTTTTT.

V and J are TRBV20-1 and TRBJ2-7; the match to TRBD2 covers 7 bases. The CDR3 totals 13 residues. J was trimmed by 6 bases and V by 1 base; bases with no gene match: 6. Germline CDR1 is DFQATT and CDR2 is SNEGSKA (reference sequence). For the CDR3, the DNA is TGCAGTGCTAGAGGCCGGGGGGAGATCGAGCAGTACTTC. Translating gives CSARGRGEIEQYF.

The table lists this clonotype with many counts. The chain carries TRBV6-1 and TRBJ2-7; the D gene could be TRBD1 or TRBD2 (5 bases each). This CDR3 is 15 amino acids long. Per the germline V gene, CDR1 is MNHNS and CDR2 is SASEGT. The V end was cut by 9 bases, the J end by 2 bases, with 20 bases between. Here the CDR3 DNA reads TGTGCCAGAAAACCCCCGGACGGGGCGACCTACGAGCAGTACTTC. This sequence encodes CARKPPDGATYEQYF.

In this sample, this clonotype turned up many times. CDR3 protein: CASSGQSGAGTQYF. DNA of the CDR3: TGTGCCAGCAGCGGACAGTCCGGGGCGGGTACGCAGTATTTT. The V and J genes are TRBV6-1 and TRBJ2-3; weak D call: TRBD1 (6 bases). Trimming left V 6 bases short and J 8 bases short, with 18 bases between. CDR1 MNHNS and CDR2 SASEGT come from the germline V gene. The CDR3 is 14 amino acids.

Points on this clonotype: This may arise from a read error, as a much more abundant clone is one base away. The V gene is TRBV5-1, the J gene TRBJ2-1, with D unresolved. Germline V gene data show CDR1 as SGHRS and CDR2 as YFSETQ. The CDR3 consists of 13 residues. The CDR3 region is CASSLALTNEQSF. In DNA form, the CDR3 reads TGCGCCAGCAGCTTGGCCCTCACAAATGAGCAGTCCTTC.

This clonotype was counted many times. The rearrangement links TRBV10-3 to TRBJ1-5, with D possibly being TRBD1 (5 bases). The CDR3 has 13 amino acids. In germline, CDR1 is ENHRY, CDR2 SYGVKD. The V end was cut by 3 bases, the J end by 2 bases, with 5 bases between. CDR3 residues: CAISEQGNQPQHF. CDR3 DNA sequence: TGTGCCATCAGTGAACAGGGCAATCAGCCCCAGCATTTT.

This clonotype was counted between two and nine times. The V gene is TRBV7-8, the J gene TRBJ2-2; D gene unclear. In germline, CDR1 is SGHVS, CDR2 FQNEAQ. CDR3 length equals 15 residues. V dropped 2 bases and J dropped 0 bases, with 7 bases sitting between them. This CDR3 is CASSLRLSNTGELFF. CDR3 coding DNA: TGTGCCAGCAGCTTAAGATTATCGAACACCGGGGAGCTGTTTTTT.

This clonotype has at least ten counts. The chain carries TRBV27 and TRBJ1-2, with D possibly being TRBD1 (5 bases). Germline V gives CDR1 MNHEY, CDR2 SMNVEV (reference sequence). The CDR3 is 13 amino acids. V was clipped by 2 bases and J by 3 bases, with 7 bases between them. CDR3 region: CASSLGGYYGYTF. The CDR3 DNA reads TGTGCCAGCAGTTTAGGGGGGTACTATGGCTACACCTTC.

At least ten counts were recorded for this clonotype. The V and J genes are TRBV5-5 and TRBJ2-1, with D possibly being TRBD2 (6 bases). This CDR3 is built from 15 residues. The V and J ends lost 5 bases and 0 bases respectively, with 12 bases between them. The germline V gene encodes CDR1 SGHKS and CDR2 YYEKEE (reference sequence). The CDR3 DNA follows: TGTGCCAGCAGATGGCGGGGAGGCTCCTACAATGAGCAGTTCTTC. Translation gives CASRWRGGSYNEQFF.

This clonotype has a count of ten or more. V gene TRBV7-9 combines with J gene TRBJ1-3; weak D call: TRBD1 (5 bases). V was shortened by 5 bases and J by 0 bases, with 11 bases between the two germline ends. The CDR3 length is 15 residues. The germline V gene has CDR1 SEHNR and CDR2 FQNEAQ (reference sequence). CDR3 in amino acids: CASSVGPSSGNTIYF. The CDR3 bases are TGTGCCAGCAGCGTGGGACCGAGCTCTGGAAACACCATATATTTT.

The CDR3 coding sequence is TGTGCCAGCAGCTGGGGTCCAGTCCATACCCTTAATAGCAATCAGCCCCAGCATTTT. Its protein is CASSWGPVHTLNSNQPQHF. The rearrangement uses TRBV5-4 and TRBJ1-5, with D unresolved. Trimming shortened V by 3 bases and J by 0 bases, and 22 bases separated the two germline ends. Germline loops: CDR1 SGHNT, CDR2 YYREEE (reference sequence). The CDR3 runs 19 residues.

Many counts were recorded for this clonotype. The CDR3 here is CATRTGNYGYTF. CDR3 nucleotide sequence: TGTGCCACCAGGACAGGGAACTATGGCTACACCTTC. This rearrangement joins TRBV10-3 to TRBJ1-2; 8 bases match TRBD1. The CDR3 spans 12 residues. CDR1 is ENHRY, CDR2 SYGVKD, per germline. V lost 10 bases to trimming and J lost 2 bases; unmatched junction nucleotides: 3.

In its sample, this clonotype was seen many times. The chain uses TRBV6-1 and TRBJ1-1; D gene ambiguous. Germline values: CDR1 MNHNS, CDR2 SASEGT. CDR3 length equals 11 residues. V was clipped by 4 bases and J by 4 bases, with 4 bases between them. CDR3 in amino acids: CASSGSTEAFF. The CDR3 nucleotides are TGTGCCAGCAGTGGGAGCACTGAAGCTTTCTTT.

In its sample, this clonotype was seen many times. Because the CDR3's place on the DNA is in doubt, the DNA is left out and the CDR3 is given as listed by TCRdb. CDR3 region: CASSSGRASVRGEQYF. The chain links TRBV5-1 to TRBJ2-7; TRBD2, the D gene given by the table, was not confirmed from the DNA. CDR1 SGHRS and CDR2 YFSETQ come from the germline V gene. The CDR3 comprises 16 residues, both ends counted.